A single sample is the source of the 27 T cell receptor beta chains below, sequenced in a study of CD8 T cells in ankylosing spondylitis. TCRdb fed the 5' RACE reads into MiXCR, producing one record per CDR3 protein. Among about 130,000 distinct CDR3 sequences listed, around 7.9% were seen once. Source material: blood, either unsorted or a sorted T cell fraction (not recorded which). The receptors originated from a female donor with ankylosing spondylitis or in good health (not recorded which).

DNA of the CDR3: TGTGCCAGCAGCCAAGATGGCCCACAGGGATCTACACCCCTCCACTTT. As protein: CASSQDGPQGSTPLHF. V gene TRBV4-2 combines with J gene TRBJ1-6, with D maybe TRBD1 (6 bases). The CDR3 is 16 amino acids. In germline, CDR1 is LGHNA, CDR2 YNFKEQ. V shed 0 bases and J shed 11 bases, with 17 bases lying between them.

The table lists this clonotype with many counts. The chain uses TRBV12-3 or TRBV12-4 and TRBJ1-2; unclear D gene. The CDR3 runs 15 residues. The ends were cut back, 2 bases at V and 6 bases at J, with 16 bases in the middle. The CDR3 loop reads CASSLRSAVSDGYTF. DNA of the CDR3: TGTGCCAGCAGTTTACGGTCGGCAGTGAGCGATGGCTACACCTTC.

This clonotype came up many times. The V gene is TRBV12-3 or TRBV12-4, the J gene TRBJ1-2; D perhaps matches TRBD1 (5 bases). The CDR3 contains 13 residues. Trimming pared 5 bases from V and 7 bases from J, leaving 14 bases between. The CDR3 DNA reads TGTGCCAGCAGTCGGGACCGCCGCAGTGGCTACACCTTC. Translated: CASSRDRRSGYTF.

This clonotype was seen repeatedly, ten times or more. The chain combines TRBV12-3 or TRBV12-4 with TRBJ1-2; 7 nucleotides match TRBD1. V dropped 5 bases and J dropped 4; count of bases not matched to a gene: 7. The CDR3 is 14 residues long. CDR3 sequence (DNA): TGTGCCAGCAGTACAGGGGCAACTATCTATGGCTACACCTTC. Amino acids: CASSTGATIYGYTF.

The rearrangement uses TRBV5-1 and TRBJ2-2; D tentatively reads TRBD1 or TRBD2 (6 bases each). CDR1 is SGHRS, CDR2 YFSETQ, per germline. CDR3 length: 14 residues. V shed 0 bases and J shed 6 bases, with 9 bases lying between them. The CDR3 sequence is CASSLAGGSGELFF. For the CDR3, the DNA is TGCGCCAGCAGCTTGGCCGGGGGCTCCGGGGAGCTGTTTTTT.

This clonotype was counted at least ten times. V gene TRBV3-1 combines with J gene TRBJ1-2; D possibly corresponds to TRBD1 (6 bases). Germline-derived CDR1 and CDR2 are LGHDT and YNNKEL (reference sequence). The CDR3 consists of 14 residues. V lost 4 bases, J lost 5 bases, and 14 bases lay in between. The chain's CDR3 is CASSPPGQFYGYTF. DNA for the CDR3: TGTGCCAGCAGCCCGCCTGGACAGTTTTATGGCTACACCTTC. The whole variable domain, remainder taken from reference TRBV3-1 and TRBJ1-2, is DTAVSQTPKYLVTQMGNDKSIKCEQNLGHDTMYWYKQDSKKFLKIMFSYNNKELIINETVPNRFSPKSPDKAHLNLHINSLELGDSAVYFCASSPPGQFYGYTFGSGTRLTVV.

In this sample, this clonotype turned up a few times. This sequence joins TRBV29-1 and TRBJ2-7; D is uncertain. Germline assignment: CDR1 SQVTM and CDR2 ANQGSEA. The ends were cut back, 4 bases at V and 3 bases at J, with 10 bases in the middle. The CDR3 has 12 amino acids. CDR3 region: CSVAKVGYEQYF. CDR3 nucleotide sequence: TGCAGCGTTGCTAAGGTGGGCTACGAGCAGTACTTC.

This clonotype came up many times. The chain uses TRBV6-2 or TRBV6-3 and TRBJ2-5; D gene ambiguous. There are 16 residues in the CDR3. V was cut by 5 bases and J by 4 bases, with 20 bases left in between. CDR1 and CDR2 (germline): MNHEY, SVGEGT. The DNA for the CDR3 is TGTGCCAGCAGTGGACCCAGCAGAGGAGCCCGAGAGACCCAGTACTTC. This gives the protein CASSGPSRGARETQYF.

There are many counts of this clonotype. CDR3 DNA sequence: TGCAGTGCTCGCAAGGGGGCAAACACCGGGGAGCTGTTTTTT. Its protein product is CSARKGANTGELFF. The gene calls are TRBV20-1 and TRBJ2-2; TRBD1 aligns across 7 bases. V gave up 5 bases and J gave up 2 bases; unmatched junction bases: 5. The CDR3 has 14 amino acids. CDR1 is DFQATT and CDR2 is SNEGSKA in the germline V gene (reference sequence).

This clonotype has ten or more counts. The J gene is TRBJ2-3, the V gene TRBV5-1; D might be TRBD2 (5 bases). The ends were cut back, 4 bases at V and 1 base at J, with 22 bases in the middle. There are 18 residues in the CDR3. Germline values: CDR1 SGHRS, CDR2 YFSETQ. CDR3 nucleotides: TGCGCCAGCAGCCCCGGAGGTATACGAGGAATGGGCACAGATACGCAGTATTTT. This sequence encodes CASSPGGIRGMGTDTQYF.

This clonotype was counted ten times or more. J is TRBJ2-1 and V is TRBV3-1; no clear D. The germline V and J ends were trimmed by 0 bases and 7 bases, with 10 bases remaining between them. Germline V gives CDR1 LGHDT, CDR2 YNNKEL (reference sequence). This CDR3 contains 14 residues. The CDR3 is CASSQDPWANEQFF. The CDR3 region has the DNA TGTGCCAGCAGCCAAGATCCTTGGGCAAATGAGCAGTTCTTC.

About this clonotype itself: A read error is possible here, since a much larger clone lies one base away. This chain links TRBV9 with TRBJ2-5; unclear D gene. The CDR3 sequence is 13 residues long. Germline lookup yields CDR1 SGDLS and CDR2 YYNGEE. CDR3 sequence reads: CTSSREDLETQYF. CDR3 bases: TGTACCAGCAGCCGAGAGGATTTGGAGACCCAGTACTTC.

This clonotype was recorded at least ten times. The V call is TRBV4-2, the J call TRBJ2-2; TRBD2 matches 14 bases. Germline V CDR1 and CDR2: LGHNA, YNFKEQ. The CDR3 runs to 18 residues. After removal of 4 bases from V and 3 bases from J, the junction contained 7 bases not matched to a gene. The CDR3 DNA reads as TGTGCCAGCAGCCCAGTGACTAGCGGGGGGGCGGACACCGGGGAGCTGTTTTTT. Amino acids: CASSPVTSGGADTGELFF.

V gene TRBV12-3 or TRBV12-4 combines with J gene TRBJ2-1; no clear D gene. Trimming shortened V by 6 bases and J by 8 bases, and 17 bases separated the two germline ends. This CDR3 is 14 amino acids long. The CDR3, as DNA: TGTGCCAGCAGCCTAGAGGTTAGCCGCGATGAGCAGTTCTTC. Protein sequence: CASSLEVSRDEQFF.

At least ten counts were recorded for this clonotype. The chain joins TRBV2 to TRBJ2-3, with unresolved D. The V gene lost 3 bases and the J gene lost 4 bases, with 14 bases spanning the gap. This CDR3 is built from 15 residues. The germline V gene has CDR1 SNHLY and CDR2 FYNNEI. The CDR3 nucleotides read TGTGCCAGCAGTGACTCGCGCCTACGGGCAGATACGCAGTATTTT. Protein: CASSDSRLRADTQYF.

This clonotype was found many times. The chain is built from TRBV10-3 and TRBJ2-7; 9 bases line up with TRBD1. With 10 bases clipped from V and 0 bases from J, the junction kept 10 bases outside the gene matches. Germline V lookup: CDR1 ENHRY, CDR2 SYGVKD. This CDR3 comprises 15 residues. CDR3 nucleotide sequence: TGTGCCACTGCCTCCGGGACAGGGAGCTCCTACGAGCAGTACTTC. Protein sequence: CATASGTGSSYEQYF.

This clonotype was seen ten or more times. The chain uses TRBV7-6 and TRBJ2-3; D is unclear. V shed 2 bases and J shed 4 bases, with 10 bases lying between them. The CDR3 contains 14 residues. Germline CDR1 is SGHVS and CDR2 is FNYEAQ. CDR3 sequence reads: CASSLWVAPDTQYF. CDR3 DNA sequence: TGTGCCAGCAGCTTATGGGTAGCTCCAGATACGCAGTATTTT.

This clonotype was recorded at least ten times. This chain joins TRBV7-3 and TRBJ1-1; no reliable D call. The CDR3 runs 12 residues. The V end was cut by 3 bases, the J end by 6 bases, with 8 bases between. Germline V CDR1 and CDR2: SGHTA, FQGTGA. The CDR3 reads CASSFSGSEAFF. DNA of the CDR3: TGTGCCAGCAGCTTTTCGGGGTCTGAAGCTTTCTTT.

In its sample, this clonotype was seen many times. The DNA of the CDR3 is TGTGCCAGCAGCTTACCAGCGGGAAGCTCCTACAATGAGCAGTTCTTC. It yields the protein CASSLPAGSSYNEQFF. The rearrangement uses TRBV9 and TRBJ2-1; 7 bases align to TRBD2. The germline gives CDR1 SGDLS, CDR2 YYNGEE. V was pared by 4 bases and J by 0 bases, with 7 bases of the junction left unmatched. The CDR3 loop spans 16 amino acids.

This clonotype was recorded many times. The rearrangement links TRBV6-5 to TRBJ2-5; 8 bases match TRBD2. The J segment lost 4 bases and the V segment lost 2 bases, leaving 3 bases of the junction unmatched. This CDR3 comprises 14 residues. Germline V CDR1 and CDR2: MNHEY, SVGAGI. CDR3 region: CASSYVRGGETQYF. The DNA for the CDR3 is TGTGCCAGCAGTTACGTACGGGGGGGAGAGACCCAGTACTTC.

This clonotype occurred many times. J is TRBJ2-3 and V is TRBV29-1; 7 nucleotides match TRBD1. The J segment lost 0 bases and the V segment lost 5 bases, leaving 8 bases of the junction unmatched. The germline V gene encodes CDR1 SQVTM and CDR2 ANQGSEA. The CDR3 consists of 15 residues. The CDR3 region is CSVLDRPLSTDTQYF. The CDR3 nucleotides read TGCAGCGTTTTGGACAGGCCCCTTAGCACAGATACGCAGTATTTT.

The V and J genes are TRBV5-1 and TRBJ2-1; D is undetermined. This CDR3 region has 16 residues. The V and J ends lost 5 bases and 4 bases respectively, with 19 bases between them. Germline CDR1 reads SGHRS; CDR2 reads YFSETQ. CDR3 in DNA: TGCGCCAGCAGAACACACCCCTCTGTATTGTACAATGAGCAGTTCTTC. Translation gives CASRTHPSVLYNEQFF.

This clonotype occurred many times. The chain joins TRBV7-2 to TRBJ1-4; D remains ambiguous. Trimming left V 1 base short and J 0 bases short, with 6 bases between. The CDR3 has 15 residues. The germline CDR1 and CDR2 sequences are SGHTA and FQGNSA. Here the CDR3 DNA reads TGTGCCAGCAGCTTAGGGCACGCAACTAATGAAAAACTGTTTTTT. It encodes CASSLGHATNEKLFF.

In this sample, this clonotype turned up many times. Here the CDR3 reads CASSPPTHDREEMAEAFF. CDR3 coding DNA: TGTGCCAGCAGCCCCCCAACCCACGACAGGGAGGAGATGGCTGAAGCTTTCTTT. The J gene is TRBJ1-1, the V gene TRBV4-2, with 7 bases aligning to TRBD1. CDR3 length: 18 residues. CDR1 and CDR2 from the germline V gene are LGHNA and YNFKEQ. Trimming cost V 4 bases and J 6 bases; bases outside gene matches: 20.

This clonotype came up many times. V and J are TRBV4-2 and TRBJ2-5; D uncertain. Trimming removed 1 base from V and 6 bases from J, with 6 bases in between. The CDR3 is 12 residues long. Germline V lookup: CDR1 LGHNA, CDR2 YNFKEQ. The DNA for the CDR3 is TGTGCCAGCAGCCAAGCGGGCCAGACCCAGTACTTC. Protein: CASSQAGQTQYF.

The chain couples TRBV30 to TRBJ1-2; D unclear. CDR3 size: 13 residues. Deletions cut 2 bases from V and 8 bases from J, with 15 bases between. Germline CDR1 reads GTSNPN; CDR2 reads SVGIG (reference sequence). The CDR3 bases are TGTGCCTGGAGTACCCACAGCCTGGGCGGCTACACCTTC. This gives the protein CAWSTHSLGGYTF.

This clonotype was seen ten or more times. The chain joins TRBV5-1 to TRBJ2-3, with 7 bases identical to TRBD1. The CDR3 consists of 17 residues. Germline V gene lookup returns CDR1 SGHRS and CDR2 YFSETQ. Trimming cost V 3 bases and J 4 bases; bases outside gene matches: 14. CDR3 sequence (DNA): TGCGCCAGCAGCTCCCCCGGGACAGACTTTCTCTCAGATACGCAGTATTTT. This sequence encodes CASSSPGTDFLSDTQYF. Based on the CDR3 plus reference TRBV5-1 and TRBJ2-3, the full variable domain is KAGVTQTPRYLIKTRGQQVTLSCSPISGHRSVSWYQQTPGQGLQFLFEYFSETQRNKGNFPGRFSGRQFSNSRSEMNVSTLELGDSALYLCASSSPGTDFLSDTQYFGPGTRLTVL.